This TCR beta chain derives from a study of cytomegalovirus exposure and HLA in healthy donors. Whole-study context: Unique TCR beta sequences numbering approximately 100 million came from roughly 180 million T cells in an earlier analysis. Study-level results: Associated with HLA alleles at 0.05 false discovery rate in a later analysis were about 17,000 TCR beta sequences.

Concerning this clone: What it binds is not known.

The CDR3 loop spans 15 amino acids. Germline V gene data show CDR1 as SGDLS and CDR2 as YYNGEE. J was trimmed by 6 bases and V by 0 bases; bases with no gene match: 4. Use of 60 Vbeta and 13 Jbeta primers characterized the PCR. TCRdb's table, derived via immunoSEQ multiplex PCR, lists solely in-frame clones and lacks some. The table lists about 120,000 clones, over 60% of them singletons. Sequencing used PBMCs. The source of this sequence is a man aged 18 to 29 in good health and CMV-seropositive. The V call is TRBV9, the J call TRBJ2-1, with TRBD2 identical over 9 bases. The CDR3 is CASSVGLAGINEQFF. CDR3 bases: TGTGCCAGCAGCGTAGGGCTAGCGGGAATCAATGAGCAGTTCTTC.